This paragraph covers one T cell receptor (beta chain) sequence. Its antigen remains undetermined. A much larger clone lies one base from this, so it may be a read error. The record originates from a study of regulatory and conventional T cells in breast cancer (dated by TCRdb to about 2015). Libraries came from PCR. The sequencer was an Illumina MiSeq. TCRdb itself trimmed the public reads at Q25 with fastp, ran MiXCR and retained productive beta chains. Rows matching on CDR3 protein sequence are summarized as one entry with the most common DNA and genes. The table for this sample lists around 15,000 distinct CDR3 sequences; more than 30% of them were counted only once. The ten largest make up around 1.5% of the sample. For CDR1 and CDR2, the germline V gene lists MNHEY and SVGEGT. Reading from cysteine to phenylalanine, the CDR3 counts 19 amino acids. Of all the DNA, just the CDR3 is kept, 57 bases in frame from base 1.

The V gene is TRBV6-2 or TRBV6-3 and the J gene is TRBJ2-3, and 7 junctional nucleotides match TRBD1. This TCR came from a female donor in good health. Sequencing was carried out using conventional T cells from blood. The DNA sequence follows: TGTGCCAGCAGTTACCCCAGTCGACAGGGCCAAGAGGGCACAGATAGGCAGTATTTT. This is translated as CASSYPSRQGQEGTDRQYF.